What follows are 23 T cell receptor beta chains derived from one specimen sequenced in a study of blood T cells in healthy people across ages. A second PCR of roughly 6 to 12 cycles used a sample-barcoded 5' primer and a J-beta primer mix. TCRdb itself ran the 5' RACE reads through MiXCR, one entry per CDR3 protein. The table records 550,000 to 750,000 distinct CDR3 sequences, around 21% of them present only once. The sample comprised blood. All receptors derive from a man aged 70 or older in good health.

This clonotype was recorded at least ten times. The chain employs TRBV2 and TRBJ1-1, with D unclear. This CDR3 spans 12 amino acids. With 3 bases removed from V and 3 bases from J, the gap between germline ends came to 5 bases. Germline CDR1 is SNHLY and CDR2 is FYNNEI. In nucleotides, the CDR3 is TGTGCCAGCAGTGACCAAGACACTGAAGCTTTCTTT. This gives the protein CASSDQDTEAFF.

V and J are TRBV3-1 and TRBJ1-1; maybe TRBD1 (5 bases). CDR3 length equals 17 residues. The germline V and J ends were trimmed by 0 bases and 6 bases, with 20 bases remaining between them. Germline CDR1 and CDR2: LGHDT and YNNKEL (reference sequence). The CDR3 here is CASSQDVAPSGGAEAFF. In DNA, the CDR3 is TGTGCCAGCAGCCAAGATGTAGCTCCTAGCGGGGGAGCTGAAGCTTTCTTT.

This clonotype showed up just a few times. The chain carries TRBV11-2 and TRBJ2-3; TRBD2 matches 10 bases. The CDR3 consists of 16 residues. CDR1 is SGHAT, CDR2 FQNNGV, per germline. Losses at the gene ends were 1 base for V and 0 bases for J; bases not matched to a gene: 1. CDR3 amino acids: CASSLAAGGSTDTQYF. In DNA form, the CDR3 reads TGTGCCAGCAGCTTAGCAGCGGGAGGGAGCACAGATACGCAGTATTTT.

Note on this clonotype: One end of the junction varies from germline; a read error may be responsible. This sequence joins TRBV4-1 and TRBJ2-5; TRBD2 might be the D (5 bases). Germline-derived CDR1 and CDR2 are MGHRA and YSYEKL. This CDR3 has 11 residues. The CDR3 sequence: CASSQGLSLHF. The CDR3 nucleotides read TGCGCCAGCAGTCAAGGACTTAGCCTGCATTTC.

V usage is TRBV29-1 and J usage is TRBJ1-2; D is unresolved. Trimming removed 4 bases from V and 4 bases from J, with 10 bases in between. CDR3 size: 12 residues. From germline, CDR1 is SQVTM and CDR2 ANQGSEA. The chain's CDR3 is CSVGEQTYGYTF. Written as DNA, the CDR3 is TGCAGCGTTGGGGAACAAACCTATGGCTACACCTTC.

This clonotype occurred a few times. The V call is TRBV3-1, the J call TRBJ2-7; 10 positions agree with TRBD2. The germline gives CDR1 LGHDT, CDR2 YNNKEL (reference sequence). Germline trimming cut 0 bases from V and 7 bases from J; bases unmatched to any gene: 9. The CDR3 extends over 16 amino acids. The CDR3 nucleotides are TGTGCCAGCAGCCAAGAAAGAGCTAGCGGGAGAAGAGAGCAGTACTTC. Translation: CASSQERASGRREQYF.

The chain is built from TRBV29-1 and TRBJ2-2; 10 positions match TRBD1. The CDR3 totals 14 residues. Per the germline V gene, CDR1 is SQVTM and CDR2 is ANQGSEA. J was trimmed by 3 bases and V by 5 bases; bases with no gene match: 3. The CDR3 region has the DNA TGCAGCGTTCAAGGGACAGGGGACACCGGGGAGCTGTTTTTT. This translates into CSVQGTGDTGELFF.

This clonotype was recorded a few times. The chain combines TRBV7-3 with TRBJ1-1; TRBD1 is a possible D gene (5 bases). Germline V CDR1 and CDR2: SGHTA, FQGTGA. This CDR3 is 13 amino acids long. V lost 6 bases and J 6 bases, leaving 14 bases between the germline ends. The CDR3 loop is CASRKDLGAEAFF. In DNA, the CDR3 is TGTGCCAGCAGAAAAGATCTAGGGGCTGAAGCTTTCTTT.

A remark on this clonotype: This sequence may be a read error, since a much larger clone differs from it by one base. The V gene is TRBV12-3 or TRBV12-4, the J gene TRBJ2-2; 7 positions agree with TRBD1. This CDR3 is built from 14 residues. The CDR3 region is CAGSLDRDPGELFF. The CDR3 coding sequence is TGTGCCGGCAGTCTTGACAGGGACCCCGGGGAGCTGTTTTTT.

The sample holds a few counts of this clonotype. The chain uses TRBV28 and TRBJ2-7, with D maybe TRBD1 (6 bases). V was pared by 3 bases and J by 4 bases, with 13 bases between. Per the germline V gene, CDR1 is MDHEN and CDR2 is SYDVKM. This CDR3 spans 14 amino acids. CDR3 nucleotide sequence: TGTGCCAGCAGTTTTCTGGGCAGGGGTTACGAGCAGTACTTC. Protein sequence: CASSFLGRGYEQYF.

The sample holds a few counts of this clonotype. The chain has TRBV12-3 or TRBV12-4 and TRBJ2-3; D is possibly TRBD2 (6 bases). The CDR3 is 15 amino acids. V lost 5 bases to trimming and J lost 2 bases, with 14 bases between them. The CDR3 reads CASSITSGLTDTQYF. CDR3 bases: TGTGCCAGCAGTATTACGAGCGGGCTCACAGATACGCAGTATTTT.

This chain connects TRBV6-5 to TRBJ2-7; TRBD2 matches at 7 bases. The CDR3 loop spans 13 amino acids. V was clipped by 5 bases and J by 10 bases; unmatched bases: 11. Germline assignment: CDR1 MNHEY and CDR2 SVGAGI. As DNA, the CDR3 is TGTGCCAGCAGTAGCGGGAAGGCGGGGTTCCAGTACTTC. The encoded protein is CASSSGKAGFQYF.

This clonotype was detected only a few times. The chain has TRBV5-1 and TRBJ2-5, with D maybe TRBD2 (5 bases). CDR1 and CDR2 (germline): SGHRS, YFSETQ. Trimming stripped 1 base from V and 7 bases from J, with 17 bases between. CDR3 length: 15 amino acids. The CDR3 coding sequence is TGCGCCAGCAGCTTGTTAGGGTTCGATGAGGGGACCCAGTACTTC. It yields the protein CASSLLGFDEGTQYF.

This chain uses TRBV6-1 with TRBJ2-1; the D call may be TRBD1 or TRBD2 (5 bases each). The assigned J gene may be wrong: the sequence end matches TRBJ2-7 better. CDR1 is MNHNS and CDR2 is SASEGT in the germline V gene. The CDR3 extends over 14 amino acids. The CDR3 region has the DNA TGTGCCAGCAGAGGACCGGGACGGAGCTACGAGCAGTACTTC. Amino acids: CASRGPGRSYEQYF.

This chain joins TRBV2 and TRBJ1-1, with D tentatively TRBD1 (5 bases). Germline lookup yields CDR1 SNHLY and CDR2 FYNNEI. V was shortened by 2 bases and J by 11 bases, with 18 bases between the two germline ends. The CDR3 contains 14 residues. CDR3 sequence: CASSEYRKEFGAFF. The CDR3 DNA sequence: TGTGCCAGCAGTGAATACAGGAAGGAGTTCGGCGCTTTCTTT.

The chain carries TRBV10-1 and TRBJ1-4; TRBD1 agrees at 7 bases. The CDR3 totals 14 residues. V dropped 3 bases and J dropped 3; count of bases not matched to a gene: 1. CDR1 is WNHNN, CDR2 SYGVQD, per germline (reference sequence). This CDR3 reads CASSDGTANEKLFF. As DNA, the CDR3 is TGCGCCAGCAGTGATGGGACAGCTAATGAAAAACTGTTTTTT.

The chain employs TRBV6-5 and TRBJ1-6; 7 bases match TRBD1. This CDR3 has 15 amino acids. Germline trimming cut 7 bases from V and 7 bases from J; bases unmatched to any gene: 10. Germline V gene sequence: CDR1 MNHEY, CDR2 SVGAGI. The CDR3 sequence: CASKKGGTVNSPLHF. In DNA form, the CDR3 reads TGTGCCAGCAAAAAAGGAGGGACAGTAAATTCACCCCTCCACTTT.

This clonotype was seen more than once but under ten times. V is TRBV7-2 and J is TRBJ2-1; 10 bases map to TRBD2. V lost 5 bases to trimming and J lost 8 bases; unmatched junction nucleotides: 6. The CDR3 is made up of 14 amino acids. The germline CDR1 and CDR2 sequences are SGHTA and FQGNSA. Written as DNA, the CDR3 is TGTGCCAGCAGCCCGGGACTAGCGCCCCATGAGCAGTTCTTC. As protein: CASSPGLAPHEQFF. The full variable domain, with the rest looked up from reference TRBV7-2 and TRBJ2-1, is GAGVSQSPSNKVTEKGKDVELRCDPISGHTALYWYRQSLGQGLEFLIYFQGNSAPDKSGLPSDRFSAERTGGSVSTLTIQRTQQEDSAVYLCASSPGLAPHEQFFGPGTRLTVL.

This clonotype was observed many times. The V gene is TRBV6-2 or TRBV6-3, the J gene TRBJ2-5; no clear D. V gave up 2 bases and J gave up 2 bases, with 9 bases separating them. The CDR3 has 14 amino acids. Looked up from germline, CDR1 is MNHEY and CDR2 is SVGEGT. DNA for the CDR3: TGTGCCAGCAGTTACCGCCGGTTACAAGAGACCCAGTACTTC. It translates to CASSYRRLQETQYF.

This clonotype was seen repeatedly, ten times or more. The chain has TRBV3-1 and TRBJ2-2, with D unclear. Looked up from germline, CDR1 is LGHDT and CDR2 is YNNKEL (reference sequence). The germline V and J ends were trimmed by 1 base and 4 bases, with 10 bases remaining between them. The CDR3 is 15 residues long. CDR3 sequence: CASSQGASLTGELFF. CDR3 nucleotides: TGTGCCAGCAGCCAAGGGGCCTCACTCACCGGGGAGCTGTTTTTT.

The chain combines TRBV15 with TRBJ2-1; D remains ambiguous. The CDR3 contains 14 residues. V lost 0 bases to trimming and J lost 5 bases, with 8 bases between them. Germline assignment: CDR1 LNHNV and CDR2 YYDKDF (reference sequence). CDR3 bases: TGTGCCACCAGCAGAGATCGGCAGCACAATGAGCAGTTCTTC. Encoded protein: CATSRDRQHNEQFF. The complete variable domain, with remaining parts taken from reference TRBV15 and TRBJ2-1, reads DAMVIQNPRYQVTQFGKPVTLSCSQTLNHNVMYWYQQKSSQAPKLLFHYYDKDFNNEADTPDNFQSRRPNTSFCFLDIRSPGLGDTAMYLCATSRDRQHNEQFFGPGTRLTVL.

This clonotype was seen a few times. The rearrangement joins TRBV12-3 or TRBV12-4 to TRBJ2-1; perhaps TRBD1 as D (7 bases). Trimming shortened V by 5 bases and J by 7 bases, and 15 bases separated the two germline ends. CDR3 length: 14 residues. The DNA for the CDR3 is TGTGCCAGCAGTAAAGCACCAGGGGGGAATGAGCAGTTCTTC. Protein sequence: CASSKAPGGNEQFF.

The sample holds a few counts of this clonotype. The chain employs TRBV5-6 and TRBJ2-3; 10 bases match TRBD1. CDR3 length: 15 amino acids. V shed 2 bases, J shed 3 bases, and the junction held 3 bases outside the gene matches. Germline V gene lookup returns CDR1 SGHDT and CDR2 YYEEEE. The CDR3 DNA reads TGTGCCAGCAGCTTCGACAGGGGGCGGACAGATACGCAGTATTTT. Residues: CASSFDRGRTDTQYF.